This TCR beta chain was profiled in a study of blood T cell repertoires in COVID-19. About the research overall: Acute and convalescent COVID-19 specimens originated in the United States, Italy and Spain.

The V end was cut by 3 bases, the J end by 1 base, with 9 bases between. Germline CDR1 reads LGHDT; CDR2 reads YNNKEL (reference sequence). This CDR3 region has 14 residues. Participant-given clinical history determined each cohort assignment. Data came from immunoSEQ multiplex PCR; TCRdb stores just in-frame clones and leaves some out. The table records around 500,000 clones, more than 75% of them present only once. Sequencing was carried out using PBMCs or T cells enriched from blood (not recorded which). This TCR came from a middle-aged woman who had recovered from COVID-19. The J gene is TRBJ1-2, the V gene TRBV3-1 (or the pseudogene TRBV3-2), with D unclear. CDR3 in DNA: TGTGCCAGCAGCCATCTACAGAGTAACTATGGCTACACCTTC. It specifies CASSHLQSNYGYTF.